This T cell receptor (beta chain) was sequenced for a study of OX40 agonist ivuxolimab in advanced cancers. Study context: Dose-escalation patients had hepatocellular carcinoma, melanoma, renal cell or head and neck cancer. From about 23 to 85 years was the age range, with a mean of about 54 years, and over 80% were male. The study reported partial responses in three patients: one hepatocellular carcinoma, two cutaneous melanoma. Study observations and caveats: Mean expanded clone counts were higher in CD8+ than CD4+ T cells.

Sequencing was performed with immunoSEQ multiplex PCR; in TCRdb, only in-frame clones are kept and a portion is missing. This sample has about 62,000 clones, with around 85% found just once. The germline CDR1 and CDR2 sequences are ENHRY and SYGVKD. The J segment lost 7 bases and the V segment lost 4 bases, leaving 10 bases of the junction unmatched. This CDR3 region has 15 residues. On this clone: Antigen specificity is unknown.

The chain links TRBV10-3 to TRBJ2-7; 10 bases fit TRBD2. Sequences were derived from CD4+ or CD8+ T cells sorted from blood, sampled in a trial of the OX40 agonist ivuxolimab. The sequence came from an adult with an advanced solid tumor such as melanoma, head and neck, liver or kidney cancer. The CDR3 reads CAISVVASGGEEQYF. DNA of the CDR3: TGTGCCATCAGTGTAGTAGCTAGCGGGGGCGAAGAGCAGTACTTC.